This entry lists 23 T cell receptor beta chains sequenced from one sample in a study of blood T cell repertoires in COVID-19. Assay used: immunoSEQ multiplex PCR; TCRdb lists only in-frame clones, some missing. This table has around 300,000 clones, roughly 88% appearing once. Source material: peripheral blood. The receptor set was obtained from a woman between 65 and 79 years old with acute or convalescent COVID-19.

The genes are TRBV5-1 and TRBJ2-3, with 13 bases identical to TRBD2. The ends lost 4 bases at V and 6 bases at J; junction bases unmatched: 8. This CDR3 comprises 16 residues. Germline CDR1 and CDR2: SGHRS and YFSETQ. The CDR3 is CASSPPGTSGADTQYF. CDR3 in DNA: TGCGCCAGCAGCCCCCCAGGGACTAGCGGGGCTGATACGCAGTATTTT.

The rearrangement uses TRBV15 and TRBJ2-3; the D gene is possibly TRBD2 (6 bases). The ends were cut back, 5 bases at V and 0 bases at J, with 18 bases in the middle. Per germline, CDR1 LNHNV and CDR2 YYDKDF (reference sequence). This CDR3 region has 17 residues. In nucleotides, the CDR3 is TGTGCCACCAGCCCCCACGGAGGGAGTCTTAGCACAGATACGCAGTATTTT. As protein: CATSPHGGSLSTDTQYF.

The V gene is TRBV27, the J gene TRBJ1-1; maybe TRBD1 (6 bases). With 3 bases removed from V and 5 bases from J, the gap between germline ends came to 16 bases. Germline values: CDR1 MNHEY, CDR2 SMNVEV (reference sequence). The CDR3 is made up of 15 amino acids. The CDR3 reads CASSLRRGAGTEAFF. CDR3 in DNA: TGTGCCAGCAGTTTGCGCAGGGGAGCAGGGACTGAAGCTTTCTTT.

The chain recombines TRBV4-2 with TRBJ1-5; D not resolved. The germline CDR1 and CDR2 sequences are LGHNA and YNFKEQ. The CDR3 consists of 15 residues. Trimming removed 2 bases at V and 4 bases at J, with 12 bases between. The CDR3, as DNA: TGTGCCAGCAGCCAAAACCGGGGTACTAATCAGCCCCAGCATTTT. Translated: CASSQNRGTNQPQHF.

Only one count was recorded for this clone. The rearrangement joins TRBV24-1 to TRBJ2-2; TRBD2 agrees at 9 bases. The length of the CDR3 is 15 residues. With 3 bases clipped from V and 4 bases from J, the junction kept 2 bases outside the gene matches. CDR1 and CDR2 from the germline V gene are KGHDR and SFDVKD. The CDR3 coding sequence is TGTGCCACCAGTGATGCTAGCGGGGCCACCGGGGAGCTGTTTTTT. Residues: CATSDASGATGELFF.

The V gene is TRBV2, the J gene TRBJ1-4; a possible D gene is TRBD1 (6 bases). Germline V gene lookup returns CDR1 SNHLY and CDR2 FYNNEI. The V end was cut by 7 bases, the J end by 6 bases, with 12 bases between. The CDR3 loop spans 13 amino acids. This CDR3 is CASKRTEDEKLFF. For the CDR3, the DNA is TGTGCCAGCAAGCGGACAGAGGATGAAAAACTGTTTTTT.

The V call is TRBV5-8, the J call TRBJ1-2, with D perhaps TRBD1 (5 bases). The germline V gene has CDR1 SGHTS and CDR2 YDEGEE. The ends were cut back, 0 bases at V and 1 base at J, with 7 bases in the middle. This CDR3 region has 14 residues. The CDR3 sequence is CASSLAGLNYGYTF. The CDR3, as DNA: TGTGCCAGCAGCTTGGCAGGGCTTAACTATGGCTACACCTTC.

The V call is TRBV11-2, the J call TRBJ2-5, with TRBD2 matching 9 bases. With V trimmed by 4 bases and J by 7 bases, 10 bases remained unmatched. CDR3 length: 15 residues. Germline CDR1 reads SGHAT; CDR2 reads FQNNGV. CDR3: CASSSRGGLAGTQYF. The CDR3 nucleotides are TGTGCCAGCAGCTCCCGGGGGGGACTAGCTGGGACCCAGTACTTC.

The V call is TRBV6-5, the J call TRBJ1-2; unclear D gene. V shed 6 bases and J shed 4 bases, with 15 bases lying between them. This CDR3 has 14 residues. Germline V gene sequence: CDR1 MNHEY, CDR2 SVGAGI. CDR3 sequence (DNA): TGTGCCAGCAGCGCTACCCCGCCGCTCTATGGCTACACCTTC. Translated, it gives CASSATPPLYGYTF.

The CDR3 is CASSQGSLGNTEAFF. CDR3 bases: TGTGCCAGCAGCCAAGGGAGTTTGGGGAACACTGAAGCTTTCTTT. The chain couples TRBV11-3 to TRBJ1-1; D remains ambiguous. The CDR3 is 15 amino acids. Germline V gene data show CDR1 as SGHNT and CDR2 as YENEEA. The V end was cut by 5 bases, the J end by 1 base, with 14 bases between.

This chain uses TRBV5-8 with TRBJ1-2; 7 bases map to TRBD1. The junction had 10 bases not matched to a gene; V was cut back by 6 bases and J by 2 bases. Germline CDR1 and CDR2: SGHTS and YDEGEE. The CDR3 consists of 15 residues. The CDR3 DNA sequence: TGTGCCAGCACCTTCGCCCCAGGGGGGAACTATGGCTACACCTTC. It translates to CASTFAPGGNYGYTF.

This chain links TRBV7-9 with TRBJ2-3; 15 nucleotides line up with TRBD2. From germline, CDR1 is SEHNR and CDR2 FQNEAQ (reference sequence). With V trimmed by 4 bases and J by 3 bases, 8 bases remained unmatched. The CDR3 has 18 amino acids. The CDR3 here is CASSSLRTSGGATDTQYF. The CDR3 bases are TGTGCCAGCAGCTCCTTACGGACTAGCGGGGGGGCAACAGATACGCAGTATTTT.

The V call is TRBV5-4, the J call TRBJ1-2, with D hard to call. Germline V gene lookup returns CDR1 SGHNT and CDR2 YYREEE (reference sequence). V lost 2 bases and J 4 bases, leaving 12 bases between the germline ends. The CDR3 contains 14 residues. The CDR3 DNA reads as TGTGCCAGCAGCTTAGGCGGGATCATCTATGGCTACACCTTC. Its translation: CASSLGGIIYGYTF.

The chain joins TRBV19 to TRBJ1-1, with a weak D call TRBD1 (5 bases). V lost 7 bases and J 2 bases, leaving 17 bases between the germline ends. CDR1 LNHDA and CDR2 SQIVND come from the germline V gene (reference sequence). The CDR3 is 15 amino acids. CDR3 protein: CASTPWGRGNTEAFF. CDR3 DNA sequence: TGTGCCAGTACCCCCTGGGGCCGCGGAAACACTGAAGCTTTCTTT.

V usage is TRBV6-1 and J usage is TRBJ2-7; 8 bases fit TRBD1. From germline, CDR1 is MNHNS and CDR2 SASEGT. Trimming took 2 bases from V and 4 from J; bases not matched to a gene: 1. This CDR3 spans 13 amino acids. The CDR3 bases are TGTGCCAGCAGTGAAAACAGGGGGTACGAGCAGTACTTC. Encoded protein: CASSENRGYEQYF.

V is TRBV19 and J is TRBJ1-5; D might be TRBD1 (6 bases). Trimming removed 5 bases from V and 5 bases from J, with 10 bases in between. The CDR3 consists of 13 residues. In germline, CDR1 is LNHDA, CDR2 SQIVND (reference sequence). The CDR3 protein is CASSVGQYQPQHF. CDR3 DNA sequence: TGTGCCAGTAGTGTTGGACAGTATCAGCCCCAGCATTTT.

The chain joins TRBV10-3 to TRBJ1-2; no definite D call. Germline V gives CDR1 ENHRY, CDR2 SYGVKD. The CDR3 spans 14 residues. Trimming removed 4 bases at V and 8 bases at J, with 17 bases between. DNA for the CDR3: TGTGCCATCAGTGTGGCCGGGGTAGCGGGAGGCTACACCTTC. It specifies CAISVAGVAGGYTF.

The rearrangement uses TRBV19 and TRBJ2-2; TRBD1 aligns across 9 bases. The CDR3 runs to 14 residues. Germline V gene lookup returns CDR1 LNHDA and CDR2 SQIVND (reference sequence). V shed 8 bases and J 8 bases; nucleotides not matched to a gene: 9. The DNA of the CDR3 is TGTGCCAGTCGGCTACAGGGGGCATCGGGGGAGCTGTTTTTT. Its protein is CASRLQGASGELFF.

V is TRBV29-1 and J is TRBJ1-4, with D possibly being TRBD1 (5 bases). The CDR3 covers 14 residues. V dropped 7 bases and J dropped 5 bases, with 17 bases sitting between them. CDR1 and CDR2 from the germline V gene are SQVTM and ANQGSEA. The CDR3: CSAGPGGENEKLFF. The CDR3, as DNA: TGCAGCGCCGGGCCCGGGGGAGAGAATGAAAAACTGTTTTTT.

The gene calls are TRBV5-1 and TRBJ2-7, with TRBD2 as a possible D gene (6 bases). The ends were cut back, 5 bases at V and 5 bases at J, with 8 bases in the middle. CDR3 length: 11 amino acids. Germline CDR1 reads SGHRS; CDR2 reads YFSETQ. The CDR3 DNA reads as TGCGCCAGCAGGGAGGGGAACGAGCAGTACTTC. It yields the protein CASREGNEQYF. Using reference TRBV5-1 and TRBJ2-7 for the parts outside the CDR3, the full variable domain is KAGVTQTPRYLIKTRGQQVTLSCSPISGHRSVSWYQQTPGQGLQFLFEYFSETQRNKGNFPGRFSGRQFSNSRSEMNVSTLELGDSALYLCASREGNEQYFGPGTRLTVT.

The chain links TRBV4-1 to TRBJ1-5, with 9 bases that match TRBD1. The CDR3 runs to 18 residues. The germline gives CDR1 MGHRA, CDR2 YSYEKL. With V trimmed by 0 bases and J by 7 bases, 13 bases remained unmatched. CDR3 DNA sequence: TGCGCCAGCAGCCAAGATCTGGACAGGGGTACAATCAAGCAGCCCCAGCATTTT. Encoded protein: CASSQDLDRGTIKQPQHF.

J is TRBJ1-6 and V is TRBV7-8; 7 positions match TRBD1. This CDR3 contains 15 residues. Germline values: CDR1 SGHVS, CDR2 FQNEAQ. V shed 5 bases and J 15 bases; nucleotides not matched to a gene: 16. The CDR3 coding sequence is TGTGCCAGCAGCCGGGCATCAGGGACAGCGAAAAACCTCCACTTT. Translating it yields CASSRASGTAKNLHF.

This clone was recorded once. CDR3 amino acids: CSASRTSGVNEQFF. The CDR3 DNA is TGCAGTGCTAGTCGGACTAGCGGGGTTAATGAGCAGTTCTTC. This chain connects TRBV20-1 to TRBJ2-1; 12 bases fit TRBD2. Germline values: CDR1 DFQATT, CDR2 SNEGSKA (reference sequence). This CDR3 spans 14 amino acids. The J segment lost 7 bases and the V segment lost 3 bases, leaving 4 bases of the junction unmatched.